This TCR beta chain is from a study of blood T cell repertoires in COVID-19. About the study: Specimens from acute and convalescent COVID-19 originated in the United States, Italy and Spain. T cells, B-cell-depleted T cells, or PBMCs provided the cDNA or gDNA that served as material.

Germline V gene sequence: CDR1 MGHRA, CDR2 YSYEKL. V lost 0 bases and J lost 2; bases outside the gene matches: 6. This CDR3 contains 17 residues. As originally analysed: How many nucleated cells were present was estimated from reference gene primer amplification. The table came from immunoSEQ multiplex PCR; TCRdb's copy has only in-frame clones and leaves some out. V, J and clone size are those of that table, while D and trimming were read from the DNA. The table has roughly 300,000 clones, around 87% seen once. Sequenced material: peripheral blood. The TCR originated in a woman between 50 and 59 years old who had recovered from COVID-19. This rearrangement joins TRBV4-1 to TRBJ2-1, with 8 positions matching TRBD2. The CDR3 loop is CASSQDSSGGTYNEQFF. CDR3 sequence (DNA): TGCGCCAGCAGCCAAGATTCCAGCGGGGGAACCTACAATGAGCAGTTCTTC.